The entry below describes one T cell receptor beta chain. These data come from a study of blood T cell repertoires in COVID-19. The wider study: Material from acute and convalescent COVID-19 was sourced from the United States, Italy and Spain. PBMCs, B-cell-depleted T cells, or T cells were the source of the cDNA or gDNA that made up the material.

The CDR3 sequence is 14 residues long. Germline values: CDR1 MNHEY, CDR2 SVGEGT. V was pared by 5 bases and J by 7 bases, with 16 bases between. The authors' processing: Reference gene primer amplification yielded estimated nucleated cell counts. Profiled with immunoSEQ multiplex PCR; TCRdb holds only in-frame clones, not every one. V and J calls and clone size are those listed in that table; D and trimming were worked out from the DNA. The table has tens of thousands of clones, about 80% seen once. This TCR was sampled from a human donor in a cohort sampled during active COVID-19. Sequencing input: peripheral blood. This chain connects TRBV6-2 or TRBV6-3 to TRBJ2-3, with a tentative D call TRBD2 (6 bases). The chain's CDR3 is CASSPPGLMNTQYF. The CDR3 DNA is TGTGCCAGCAGTCCCCCGGGACTCATGAATACGCAGTATTTT.